This T cell receptor (beta chain) was recovered during a study of cytomegalovirus exposure and HLA in healthy donors. Here immunoSEQ multiplex PCR was the method, and the copy in TCRdb shows in-frame clones only, minus some. The sample records around 150,000 clones, nearly 90% being singletons. As regards this clone: The same CDR3 also results from other DNA sequences found in this sample.

This TCR was recovered from a man between 18 and 35 years old in good health and CMV-seropositive. Sequenced material: PBMCs.

The CDR3 DNA reads as TGTGCCTGGAGTGGACAGGTGGGGGAGACCCAGTACTTC. This encodes CAWSGQVGETQYF. The chain combines TRBV30 with TRBJ2-5, with TRBD1 as a possible D gene (6 bases). Trimming cost V 1 base and J 5 bases, with 11 bases left between them. This CDR3 is 13 amino acids long. Germline values: CDR1 GTSNPN, CDR2 SVGIG (reference sequence).